The text below deals with one T cell receptor (beta chain). The antigen is not known. The source of the sample is a study of T cell responses to AZD1222 COVID-19 vaccine. Broader study findings: Among those given AZD1222, only 6 or 7 were seropositive at baseline.

Profiled with immunoSEQ multiplex PCR; TCRdb holds only in-frame clones, not every one. Here the sample spans around 99,000 clones, around nine tenths being singletons. CDR1 and CDR2 from the germline V gene are MNHEY and SVGAGI. V lost 2 bases, J lost 4 bases, and 12 bases lay in between. The CDR3 has 15 residues. This specimen was peripheral blood, taken 28 days after the second AZD1222 dose. This TCR was sampled from an adult who received the AZD1222 COVID-19 vaccine. The chain joins TRBV6-5 to TRBJ1-3, with D tentatively TRBD1 (5 bases). CDR3 bases: TGTGCCAGCAGTTACGCGGAGGGGAACGGAAACACCATATATTTT. It specifies CASSYAEGNGNTIYF.